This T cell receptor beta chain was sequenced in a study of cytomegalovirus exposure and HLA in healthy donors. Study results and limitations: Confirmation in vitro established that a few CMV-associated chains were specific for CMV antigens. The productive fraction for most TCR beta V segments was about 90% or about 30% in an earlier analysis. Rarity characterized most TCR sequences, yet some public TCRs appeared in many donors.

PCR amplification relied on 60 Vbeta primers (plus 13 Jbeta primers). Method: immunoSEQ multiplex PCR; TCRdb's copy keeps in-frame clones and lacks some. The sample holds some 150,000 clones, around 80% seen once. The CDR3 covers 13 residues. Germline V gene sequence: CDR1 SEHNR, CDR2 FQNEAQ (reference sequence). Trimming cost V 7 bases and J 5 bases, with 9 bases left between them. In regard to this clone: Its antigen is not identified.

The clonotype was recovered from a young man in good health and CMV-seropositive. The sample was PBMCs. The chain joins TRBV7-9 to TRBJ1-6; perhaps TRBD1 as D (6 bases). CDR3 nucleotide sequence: TGTGCCAGCAAAGGGGGAAATAATTCACCCCTCCACTTT. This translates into CASKGGNNSPLHF.